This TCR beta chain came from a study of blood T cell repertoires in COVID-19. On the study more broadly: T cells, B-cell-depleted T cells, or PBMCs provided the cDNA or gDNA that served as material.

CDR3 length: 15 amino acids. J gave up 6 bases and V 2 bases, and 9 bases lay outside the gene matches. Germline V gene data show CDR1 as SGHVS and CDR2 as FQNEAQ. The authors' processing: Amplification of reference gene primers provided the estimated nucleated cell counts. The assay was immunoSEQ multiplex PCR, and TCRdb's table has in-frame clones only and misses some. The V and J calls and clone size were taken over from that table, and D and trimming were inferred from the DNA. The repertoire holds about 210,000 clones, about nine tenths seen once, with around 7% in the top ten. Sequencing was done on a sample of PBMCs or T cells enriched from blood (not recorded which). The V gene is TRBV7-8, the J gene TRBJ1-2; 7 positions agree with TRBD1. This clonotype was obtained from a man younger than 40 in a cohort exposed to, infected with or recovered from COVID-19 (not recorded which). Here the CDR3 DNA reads TGTGCCAGCAGCTTACCAGGGGGGCGCGGGGATGGCTACACCTTC. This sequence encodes CASSLPGGRGDGYTF.